What follows are 19 T cell receptor beta chains derived from one specimen sequenced in a study of shared clonotypes between healthy human individuals. Sequenced by immunoSEQ multiplex PCR; TCRdb stores in-frame clones only, minus some. The table shows about 1.1 million clones, with roughly 74% occurring only once. The sequencing input was memory CD4+ T cells from PBMCs. The subset was: CD45RA-negative fraction. These receptors originate from a man between 18 and 35 years old in good health. Some clones in this sample may be carry-over from other donors' samples.

This chain joins TRBV28 and TRBJ2-1; TRBD2 matches 14 bases. This CDR3 comprises 19 residues. Trimming at V came to 5 bases and at J to 6 bases, leaving 15 bases not matched to a gene. CDR1 and CDR2 (germline): MDHEN, SYDVKM. The CDR3 DNA sequence: TGTGCCAGCAGTCCACCGGGACTAGCGGGAGTAAGGGCTGTCAATGAGCAGTTCTTC. It translates to CASSPPGLAGVRAVNEQFF.

This clone has ten or more counts. Different DNA sequences within this sample yield the same CDR3. The V call is TRBV30, the J call TRBJ2-5, with D possibly matching TRBD1 (5 bases). Germline V gives CDR1 GTSNPN, CDR2 SVGIG (reference sequence). CDR3 length equals 15 residues. The ends were cut back, 0 bases at V and 1 base at J, with 12 bases in the middle. This CDR3 reads CAWSVLGHGQETQYF. The CDR3 DNA sequence: TGTGCCTGGAGTGTACTCGGACACGGCCAAGAGACCCAGTACTTC.

The chain employs TRBV4-2 and TRBJ1-5, with a weak D call TRBD1 (5 bases). Germline assignment: CDR1 LGHNA and CDR2 YNFKEQ. The CDR3 has 19 amino acids. The V gene lost 0 bases and the J gene lost 4 bases, with 22 bases spanning the gap. The CDR3 nucleotides are TGTGCCAGCAGCCAAGATCTGGCAGGGTCCACGAGTACTAATCAGCCCCAGCATTTT. It is translated as CASSQDLAGSTSTNQPQHF.

The chain recombines TRBV28 with TRBJ1-2, with D possibly TRBD1 on 6 matching bases. Germline CDR1 MDHEN, CDR2 SYDVKM. The CDR3 is 16 residues long. V lost 5 bases, J lost 6 bases, and 22 bases lay in between. The CDR3 loop reads CASSNYYVQGLNGYTF. The CDR3 nucleotides read TGTGCCAGCAGTAATTATTATGTACAGGGACTCAATGGCTACACCTTC.

The chain uses TRBV11-1 and TRBJ2-2; no clear D. The germline V and J ends were trimmed by 1 base and 4 bases, with 4 bases remaining between them. From germline, CDR1 is SGHAT and CDR2 FQDESV (reference sequence). CDR3 size: 13 residues. The DNA of the CDR3 is TGTGCCAGCAGCTTAGAGGGCACCGGGGAGCTGTTTTTT. This translates into CASSLEGTGELFF.

V usage is TRBV11-1 and J usage is TRBJ2-1, with D perhaps given as TRBD1 or TRBD2 (5 bases each). V was clipped by 5 bases and J by 9 bases, with 14 bases between them. Germline V CDR1 and CDR2: SGHAT, FQDESV (reference sequence). This CDR3 is built from 13 residues. CDR3: CASSRDPVGEQFF. In nucleotides, the CDR3 is TGTGCCAGCAGCCGGGACCCGGTCGGTGAGCAGTTCTTC.

The chain employs TRBV15 and TRBJ2-5; D may match TRBD1 or TRBD2 (5 bases each). Germline assignment: CDR1 LNHNV and CDR2 YYDKDF (reference sequence). Trimming left V 1 base short and J 9 bases short, with 9 bases between. CDR3 length: 12 residues. CDR3 bases: TGTGCCACCAGCAGAGCTGGGACGTCCCAGTACTTC. As protein: CATSRAGTSQYF.

DNA of the CDR3: TGTGCAAGTCGCGGGAGGGGTCGGTACGAGCAGTACTTC. Translation gives CASRGRGRYEQYF. V is TRBV12-2 and J is TRBJ2-7; the table's D call, TRBD2, was not checked against the DNA. TRBV12-2 is flagged as a pseudogene. The CDR3 is 13 residues long.

The chain links TRBV9 to TRBJ2-7, with 9 nucleotides matching TRBD2. The V and J ends lost 4 bases and 5 bases, in that order; junction bases with no gene match: 10. Germline values: CDR1 SGDLS, CDR2 YYNGEE. This CDR3 has 15 amino acids. CDR3 sequence: CASSPRSGTSHEQYF. In DNA, the CDR3 is TGTGCCAGCAGCCCCCGCTCGGGGACTAGCCACGAGCAGTACTTC. Full variable domain (remainder filled in from reference TRBV9 and TRBJ2-7): DSGVTQTPKHLITATGQRVTLRCSPRSGDLSVYWYQQSLDQGLQFLIQYYNGEERAKGNILERFSAQQFPDLHSELNLSSLELGDSALYFCASSPRSGTSHEQYFGPGTRLTVT.

The chain has TRBV19 and TRBJ1-5; D is unclear. The CDR3 length is 14 residues. The V gene lost 3 bases and the J gene lost 3 bases, with 9 bases spanning the gap. Germline CDR1 reads LNHDA; CDR2 reads SQIVND (reference sequence). The CDR3: CASSMDSINQPQHF. CDR3 DNA sequence: TGTGCCAGTAGTATGGATTCCATCAATCAGCCCCAGCATTTT.

The J gene is TRBJ2-7, the V gene TRBV7-2; the D gene is possibly TRBD2 (5 bases). Germline loops: CDR1 SGHTA, CDR2 FQGNSA. The CDR3 runs to 13 residues. Deletions cut 4 bases from V and 5 bases from J, with 12 bases between. In DNA form, the CDR3 reads TGTGCCAGCAGCTCTACTAGAGACCACGAGCAGTACTTC. It yields the protein CASSSTRDHEQYF.

This sequence joins TRBV11-1 and TRBJ1-2; tentative D call: TRBD1 (6 bases). Per germline, CDR1 SGHAT and CDR2 FQDESV (reference sequence). The V and J ends lost 8 bases and 7 bases respectively, with 20 bases between them. This CDR3 is 14 amino acids long. CDR3: CASAPSTGVPGYTF. CDR3 coding DNA: TGTGCCAGCGCACCTTCGACAGGCGTCCCTGGCTACACCTTC.

In its sample, this clone was seen a few times. Other DNA sequences in this sample translate to the same CDR3. V gene TRBV28 combines with J gene TRBJ1-2; a possible D gene is TRBD1 (5 bases). Trimming shortened V by 2 bases and J by 5 bases, and 6 bases separated the two germline ends. Germline-derived CDR1 and CDR2 are MDHEN and SYDVKM. The CDR3 extends over 12 amino acids. The CDR3 loop reads CASSLRGYGYTF. Written as DNA, the CDR3 is TGTGCCAGCAGTTTAAGGGGTTATGGCTACACCTTC.

V gene TRBV10-3 combines with J gene TRBJ2-5, with 11 nucleotides matching TRBD1. The J call may be incorrect, as the DNA end agrees better with TRBJ2-7. The germline V gene encodes CDR1 ENHRY and CDR2 SYGVKD. This CDR3 has 12 amino acids. CDR3 region: CATGTGGYEQYF. In nucleotides, the CDR3 is TGTGCCACCGGGACAGGGGGCTACGAGCAGTACTTC.

CDR3 in amino acids: CASSQDALMVRGNTIYF. The CDR3 DNA reads as TGCGCCAGCAGCCAAGACGCGTTGATGGTGAGAGGAAACACCATATATTTT. The rearrangement links TRBV4-1 to TRBJ1-3; D unclear. Trimming left V 0 bases short and J 4 bases short, with 16 bases between. Per the germline V gene, CDR1 is MGHRA and CDR2 is YSYEKL. There are 17 residues in the CDR3.

This clone was detected a few times. The junction differs from germline at one of its ends, possibly a read error. The rearrangement uses TRBV7-9 and TRBJ1-2; TRBD1 matches at 8 bases. Germline V CDR1 and CDR2: SEHNR, FQNEAQ (reference sequence). The CDR3 length is 12 residues. CDR3 sequence reads: CASNLAGGGYTF. The DNA of the CDR3 is TGTGCCAGCAACTTAGCAGGGGGCGGCTACACCTTC.

This clone was seen only a few times. The chain recombines TRBV5-1 with TRBJ2-7; 8 nucleotides line up with TRBD2. The V gene end was trimmed by 0 bases and the J gene end by 9 bases; junction bases not matched to a gene: 5. This CDR3 is built from 13 residues. Germline CDR1 and CDR2: SGHRS and YFSETQ. CDR3 amino acids: CASSLASGSGQYF. The CDR3 nucleotides are TGCGCCAGCAGCTTGGCCAGCGGGAGTGGGCAGTACTTC.

This chain connects TRBV4-3 to TRBJ1-4; 12 bases align to TRBD1. CDR1 LGHNA and CDR2 YSLEER come from the germline V gene. With 0 bases clipped from V and 7 bases from J, the junction kept 9 bases outside the gene matches. This CDR3 is 18 amino acids long. The CDR3 DNA is TGCGCCAGCAGCCAAGATTTGGTGGGACAGGGGGCAGTTGAAAAACTGTTTTTT. Translating gives CASSQDLVGQGAVEKLFF.

J is TRBJ2-1 and V is TRBV6-6, with D possibly TRBD2 on 7 matching bases. The CDR3 contains 14 residues. Per the germline V gene, CDR1 is MNHNY and CDR2 is SVGAGI (reference sequence). Trimming shortened V by 4 bases and J by 8 bases, and 15 bases separated the two germline ends. Here the CDR3 reads CASSSGGYGDEQFF. CDR3 coding DNA: TGTGCCAGCAGTTCGGGGGGCTACGGCGATGAGCAGTTCTTC.